Listed below are T cell receptor beta chains from one sample, sequenced in a study of blood T cell repertoires in COVID-19. Sequencing was performed with immunoSEQ multiplex PCR; in TCRdb, only in-frame clones are kept and a portion is missing. The repertoire holds about 54,000 clones, with approximately 78% as singletons. The sequenced material came from peripheral blood. All receptors derive from a human donor in a cohort sampled during active or convalescent COVID-19. CDR3s include the opening cysteine and the closing phenylalanine or tryptophan. The D gene is left open where the match is weak. Rows give clone size only sometimes, using once, few, many, or a class for an expanded clone.

TRBV5-6	.	TRBJ1-3	TRBD1	15	CASSLGTGTGNTIYF	TGTGCCAGCAGCTTGGGGACAGGGACGGGAAACACCATATATTTT
TRBV4-3	few	TRBJ2-3	TRBD2	17	CASSQNPSGGAEDTQYF	TGCGCCAGCAGCCAAAACCCTAGCGGGGGTGCAGAGGATACGCAGTATTTT
TRBV29-1	.	TRBJ2-7	.	12	CSVEDVPGVPYF	TGCAGCGTTGAAGACGTGCCAGGGGTTCCCTACTTC
TRBV27	few	TRBJ1-5	.	15	CASSSRGVSNQPQHF	TGTGCCAGCAGTTCCCGGGGGGTTAGCAATCAGCCCCAGCATTTT
TRBV7-2	.	TRBJ2-5	TRBD2	14	CASSRTSGEETQYF	TGTGCCAGCAGCCGGACTAGCGGGGAAGAGACCCAGTACTTC
TRBV28	.	TRBJ2-7	.	11	CASSRHGEQYF	TGTGCCAGCAGTCGCCACGGGGAGCAGTACTTC
TRBV5-1	.	TRBJ1-1	.	14	CASSLLSENTEAFF	TGCGCCAGCAGCTTGTTATCAGAGAACACTGAAGCTTTCTTT
TRBV2	.	TRBJ1-2	TRBD1	14	CASSEGQGGGGYTF	TGTGCCAGCAGTGAAGGACAGGGAGGCGGCGGCTACACCTTC
TRBV19	.	TRBJ2-1	.	17	CASSMRGLAQNYNEQFF	TGTGCCAGTAGTATGAGGGGCCTAGCGCAGAACTACAATGAGCAGTTCTTC
TRBV14	.	TRBJ2-1	.	16	CASSQDLLSGAFEQFF	TGTGCCAGCAGCCAAGATTTATTGTCGGGTGCTTTCGAGCAGTTCTTC
TRBV6-6	.	TRBJ2-2	.	13	CASTSQGTGELFF	TGTGCCAGCACCTCACAGGGAACCGGGGAGCTGTTTTTT
TRBV7-3	.	TRBJ2-3	TRBD2	13	CASSLREGDTQYF	TGTGCCAGCAGCTTAAGGGAGGGGGATACGCAGTATTTT
TRBV4-1	.	TRBJ1-5	TRBD1	14	CASSQTGGNQPQHF	TGCGCCAGCAGCCAGACAGGGGGGAATCAGCCCCAGCATTTT
TRBV9	.	TRBJ2-5	.	16	CASSPRSASRVETQYF	TGTGCCAGCAGCCCTCGAAGTGCCAGCAGGGTAGAGACCCAGTACTTC
TRBV4-3	few	TRBJ2-3	TRBD1	17	CASSQSATGGRTDTQYF	TGCGCCAGCAGCCAGTCCGCGACAGGGGGACGCACAGATACGCAGTATTTT
TRBV7-9	.	TRBJ2-5	TRBD2	14	CASSLVLAGETQYF	TGTGCCAGCAGCTTAGTCCTAGCGGGGGAGACCCAGTACTTC
TRBV3-1/TRBV3-2	.	TRBJ1-1	TRBD1	14	CASSPQGQGFRAFF	TGTGCCAGCAGCCCCCAGGGACAGGGGTTCCGCGCTTTCTTT
TRBV19	.	TRBJ1-5	TRBD1	14	CASSLQGLYQPQHF	TGTGCCAGTAGTTTACAGGGGTTGTATCAGCCCCAGCATTTT
TRBV5-1	.	TRBJ1-1	.	15	CASSLGATTNTEAFF	TGCGCCAGCAGCTTGGGTGCGACAACGAACACTGAAGCTTTCTTT
TRBV4-1	.	TRBJ2-2	TRBD2	17	CASSQEPLAGRGGELFF	TGCGCCAGCAGCCAAGAACCTCTAGCGGGGCGCGGGGGGGAGCTGTTTTTT
TRBV6-5	.	TRBJ1-2	.	16	CASSYSIQLGGYGYTF	TGTGCCAGCAGTTACTCGATACAGTTAGGGGGCTATGGCTACACCTTC
TRBV9	.	TRBJ1-1	.	14	CASSIIEANTEAFF	TGTGCCAGCAGCATAATCGAGGCCAACACTGAAGCTTTCTTT
TRBV9	.	TRBJ1-1	.	14	CASSAMTESSEAFF	TGTGCCAGCAGCGCGATGACAGAATCCTCTGAAGCTTTCTTT
TRBV29-1	.	TRBJ2-4	.	13	CSVEGNSGGIQYF	TGCAGCGTTGAAGGTAACTCTGGCGGCATTCAGTACTTC
TRBV15	.	TRBJ2-1	.	16	CATSHRQDISYNEQFF	TGTGCCACCAGCCATCGACAGGACATTAGCTACAATGAGCAGTTCTTC
TRBV19	.	TRBJ1-1	.	14	CASSIGVVNTEAFF	TGTGCCAGTAGTATAGGTGTCGTGAACACTGAAGCTTTCTTT
TRBV7-2	.	TRBJ1-1	.	18	CASSLSLAGIYWDTEAFF	TGTGCCAGCAGCTTATCCCTAGCAGGAATTTATTGGGACACTGAAGCTTTCTTT
TRBV4-3	.	TRBJ1-2	TRBD1	15	CASSQIQGGDYGYTF	TGCGCCAGCAGCCAAATACAGGGGGGGGACTATGGCTACACCTTC
TRBV24-1	.	TRBJ2-3	.	13	CATSDPSRRDLYF	TGTGCCACCAGTGATCCGTCTAGGAGGGATCTGTATTTT
TRBV7-3	few	TRBJ2-1	.	13	CASSSGTAEEQFF	TGTGCCAGCAGCTCCGGGACTGCGGAGGAGCAGTTCTTC
TRBV9	.	TRBJ1-1	TRBD1	15	CASSVGTGPGAEAFF	TGTGCCAGCAGCGTAGGGACAGGACCCGGTGCTGAAGCTTTCTTT
TRBV7-2	few	TRBJ1-2	.	15	CASSLNLDKSYGYTF	TGTGCCAGCAGCCTAAACCTTGATAAGAGCTATGGCTACACCTTC
TRBV9	.	TRBJ2-2	.	16	CASSVGATFGTGELFF	TGTGCCAGCAGCGTAGGGGCAACCTTCGGTACCGGGGAGCTGTTTTTT
TRBV3-1/TRBV3-2	.	TRBJ1-1	.	15	CASSQGGRMNTEAFF	TGTGCCAGCAGCCAAGGTGGCAGAATGAACACTGAAGCTTTCTTT
TRBV6-5	.	TRBJ1-1	TRBD1	16	CASSSRTGYMNTEAFF	TGTGCCAGCAGTTCTCGGACAGGGTACATGAACACTGAAGCTTTCTTT
TRBV4-1	once	TRBJ2-7	.	15	CASSLIPSESYEQYF	TGCGCCAGCAGCCTCATTCCGAGTGAGTCCTACGAGCAGTACTTC
TRBV6-2/TRBV6-3	.	TRBJ2-5	.	12	CASSSLGETQYF	TGTGCCAGCAGTTCACTAGGGGAGACCCAGTACTTC
TRBV24-1	few	TRBJ2-5	TRBD1	15	CATSDPKGTGETQYF	TGTGCCACCAGTGACCCAAAGGGGACAGGGGAGACCCAGTACTTC
TRBV29-1	.	TRBJ1-2	.	12	CSAGDGNYGYTF	TGCAGCGCTGGAGACGGGAACTATGGCTACACCTTC
TRBV27	.	TRBJ1-2	TRBD1	14	CASSRDSLRDGYTF	TGTGCCAGCAGCCGGGACAGCCTCCGGGATGGCTACACCTTC
TRBV10-3	.	TRBJ1-5	TRBD1	16	CAISGAGTGVNQPQHF	TGTGCCATCAGTGGCGCCGGGACAGGGGTGAATCAGCCCCAGCATTTT
TRBV7-2	.	TRBJ1-1	.	14	CASSFDRSMTEAFF	TGTGCCAGCAGCTTCGACAGAAGTATGACTGAAGCTTTCTTT
TRBV6-5	.	TRBJ2-7	TRBD2	14	CASRFGTNSYEQYF	TGTGCCAGCAGATTCGGGACTAACTCCTACGAGCAGTACTTC
TRBV4-3	.	TRBJ1-2	.	15	CASSQGIPGGYGYTF	TGCGCCAGCAGCCAAGGGATCCCGGGGGGCTATGGCTACACCTTC
TRBV9	.	TRBJ1-3	TRBD1	17	CASSSPPGTGAGNTIYF	TGTGCCAGCAGCTCCCCACCCGGGACAGGGGCTGGAAACACCATATATTTT
TRBV7-2	.	TRBJ1-3	.	15	CASSSPLRGSSAIYF	TGTGCCAGCAGCTCCCCCTTAAGGGGGTCGAGCGCCATATATTTT
TRBV19	.	TRBJ2-7	.	14	CASSILGHKYEQYF	TGTGCCAGTAGTATATTAGGACATAAGTACGAGCAGTACTTC
TRBV9	.	TRBJ2-4	.	14	CASSEGLAKNIQYF	TGTGCCAGCAGCGAGGGACTAGCCAAAAACATTCAGTACTTC
TRBV13	few	TRBJ2-1	.	15	CASSSAGIGHNEQFF	TGTGCCAGCAGCTCCGCGGGGATAGGGCACAATGAGCAGTTCTTC
TRBV5-4	.	TRBJ2-7	TRBD1	14	CASGRDSGSHEQYF	TGTGCCAGCGGCCGGGACAGCGGAAGTCACGAGCAGTACTTC
TRBV29-1	once	TRBJ1-2	.	14	CSVEGPDRSYGYTF	TGCAGCGTTGAGGGCCCCGACAGAAGCTATGGCTACACCTTC
TRBV7-2	.	TRBJ2-3	TRBD2	16	CASSTGLAGSPDTQYF	TGTGCCAGCAGCACCGGACTAGCGGGGAGCCCAGATACGCAGTATTTT
TRBV7-2	.	TRBJ2-5	.	14	CASSLMASLETQYF	TGTGCCAGCAGCTTAATGGCTAGCTTGGAGACCCAGTACTTC
TRBV29-1	.	TRBJ1-1	.	15	CSVAGLGGLNTEAFF	TGCAGCGTTGCCGGGTTAGGCGGTCTGAACACTGAAGCTTTCTTT
TRBV6-5	.	TRBJ2-1	.	15	CASRLTSFDYNEQFF	TGTGCCAGCAGACTCACCTCATTCGACTACAATGAGCAGTTCTTC
TRBV2	.	TRBJ2-3	TRBD1	15	CASRGDRDRTDTQYF	TGTGCCAGCAGGGGGGACAGGGATCGGACAGATACGCAGTATTTT
TRBV9	.	TRBJ1-5	TRBD1	14	CASSPDRGLQPQHF	TGTGCCAGCAGCCCTGACAGGGGGCTTCAGCCCCAGCATTTT
TRBV20-1	.	TRBJ2-7	.	11	CSARQTYEQYF	TGCAGTGCTAGACAAACCTACGAGCAGTACTTC
TRBV19	.	TRBJ1-6	.	14	CASSIVGGNSPLHF	TGTGCCAGTAGTATAGTAGGCGGAAATTCACCCCTCCACTTT